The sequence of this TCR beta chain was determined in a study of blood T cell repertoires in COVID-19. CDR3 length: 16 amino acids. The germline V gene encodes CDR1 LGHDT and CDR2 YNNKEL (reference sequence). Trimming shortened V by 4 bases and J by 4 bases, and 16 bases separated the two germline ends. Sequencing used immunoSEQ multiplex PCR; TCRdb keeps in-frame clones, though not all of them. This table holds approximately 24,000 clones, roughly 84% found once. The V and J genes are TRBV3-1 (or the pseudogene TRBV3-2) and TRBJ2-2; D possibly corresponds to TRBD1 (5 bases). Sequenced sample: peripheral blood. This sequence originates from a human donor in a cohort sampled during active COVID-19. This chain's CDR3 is CASSLIPRAGTGELFF. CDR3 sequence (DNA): TGTGCCAGCAGCCTGATCCCCAGGGCTGGCACCGGGGAGCTGTTTTTT.